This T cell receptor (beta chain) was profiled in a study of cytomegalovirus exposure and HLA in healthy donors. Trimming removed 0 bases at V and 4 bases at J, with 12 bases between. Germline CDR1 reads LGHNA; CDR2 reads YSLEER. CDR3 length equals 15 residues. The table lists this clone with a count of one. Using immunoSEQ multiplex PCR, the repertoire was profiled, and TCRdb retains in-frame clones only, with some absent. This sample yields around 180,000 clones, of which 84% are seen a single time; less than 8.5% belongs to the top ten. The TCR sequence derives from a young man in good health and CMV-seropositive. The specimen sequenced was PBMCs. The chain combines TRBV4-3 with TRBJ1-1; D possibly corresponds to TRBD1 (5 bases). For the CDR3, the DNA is TGCGCCAGCAGCCAAGAACAGGTAGCAGGCACTGAAGCTTTCTTT. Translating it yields CASSQEQVAGTEAFF.